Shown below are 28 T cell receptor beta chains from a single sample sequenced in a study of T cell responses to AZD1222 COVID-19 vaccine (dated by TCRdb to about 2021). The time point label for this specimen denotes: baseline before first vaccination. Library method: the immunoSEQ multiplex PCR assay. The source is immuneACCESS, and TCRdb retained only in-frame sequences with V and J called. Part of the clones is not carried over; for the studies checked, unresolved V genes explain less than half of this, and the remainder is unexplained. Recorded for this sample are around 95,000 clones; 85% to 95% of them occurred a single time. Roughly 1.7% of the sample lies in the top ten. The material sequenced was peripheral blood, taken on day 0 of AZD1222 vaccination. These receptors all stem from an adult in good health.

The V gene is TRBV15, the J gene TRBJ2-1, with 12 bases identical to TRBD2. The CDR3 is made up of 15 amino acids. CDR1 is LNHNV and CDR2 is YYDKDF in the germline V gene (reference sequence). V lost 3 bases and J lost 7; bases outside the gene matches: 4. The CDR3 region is CATSRETSGSNEQFF. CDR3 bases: TGTGCCACCAGCAGGGAGACTAGCGGGAGTAATGAGCAGTTCTTC.

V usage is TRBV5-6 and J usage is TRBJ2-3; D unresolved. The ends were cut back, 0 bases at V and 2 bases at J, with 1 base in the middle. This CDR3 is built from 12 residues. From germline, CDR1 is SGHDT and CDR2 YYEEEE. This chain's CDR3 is CASSLATDTQYF. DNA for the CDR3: TGTGCCAGCAGCTTGGCCACAGATACGCAGTATTTT. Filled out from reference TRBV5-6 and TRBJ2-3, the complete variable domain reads DAGVTQSPTHLIKTRGQQVTLRCSPKSGHDTVSWYQQALGQGPQFIFQYYEEEERQRGNFPDRFSGHQFPNYSSELNVNALLLGDSALYLCASSLATDTQYFGPGTRLTVL.

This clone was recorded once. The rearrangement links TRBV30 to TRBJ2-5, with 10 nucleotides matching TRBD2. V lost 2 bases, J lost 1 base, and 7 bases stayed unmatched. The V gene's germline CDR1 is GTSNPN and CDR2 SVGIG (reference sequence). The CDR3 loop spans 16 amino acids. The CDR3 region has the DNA TGTGCCTGGAGTTCAAAGGGGACTAGCGCCCAAGAGACCCAGTACTTC. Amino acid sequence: CAWSSKGTSAQETQYF.

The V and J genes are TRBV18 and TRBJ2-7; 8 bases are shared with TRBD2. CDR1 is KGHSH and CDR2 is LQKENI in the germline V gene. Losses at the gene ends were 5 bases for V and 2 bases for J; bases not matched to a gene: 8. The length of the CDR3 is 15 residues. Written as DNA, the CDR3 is TGTGCCAGCTCATCGACTAGCGACTTCGCCTACGAGCAGTACTTC. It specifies CASSSTSDFAYEQYF.

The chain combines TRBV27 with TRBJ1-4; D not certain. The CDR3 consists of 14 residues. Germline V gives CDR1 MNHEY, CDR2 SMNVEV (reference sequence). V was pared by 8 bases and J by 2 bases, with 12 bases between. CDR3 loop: CASRPWVTNEKLFF. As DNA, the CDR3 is TGTGCCAGCCGCCCGTGGGTTACTAATGAAAAACTGTTTTTT.

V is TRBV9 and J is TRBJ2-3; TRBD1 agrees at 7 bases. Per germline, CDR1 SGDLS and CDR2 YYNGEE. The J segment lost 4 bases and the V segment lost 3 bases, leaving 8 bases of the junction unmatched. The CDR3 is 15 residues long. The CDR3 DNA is TGTGCCAGCAGCGCCGATCGACAGGGTCCAGATACGCAGTATTTT. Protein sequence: CASSADRQGPDTQYF.

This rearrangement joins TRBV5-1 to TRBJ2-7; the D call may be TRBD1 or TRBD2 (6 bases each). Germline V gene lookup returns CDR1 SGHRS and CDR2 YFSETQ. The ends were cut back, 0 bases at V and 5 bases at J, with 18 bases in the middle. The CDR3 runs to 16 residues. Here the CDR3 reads CASSLALMGGFDEQYF. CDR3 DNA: TGCGCCAGCAGCTTGGCCTTAATGGGGGGCTTTGACGAGCAGTACTTC.

This CDR3 reads CASSLGRGGAGELFF. CDR3 sequence (DNA): TGTGCCAGCAGCTTAGGCCGGGGAGGGGCCGGGGAGCTGTTTTTT. This chain joins TRBV7-7 and TRBJ2-2; 7 nucleotides agree with TRBD2. Germline V gene data show CDR1 as SSHAT and CDR2 as FNYEAQ (reference sequence). The junction had 5 bases not matched to a gene; V was cut back by 1 base and J by 6 bases. This CDR3 comprises 15 residues.

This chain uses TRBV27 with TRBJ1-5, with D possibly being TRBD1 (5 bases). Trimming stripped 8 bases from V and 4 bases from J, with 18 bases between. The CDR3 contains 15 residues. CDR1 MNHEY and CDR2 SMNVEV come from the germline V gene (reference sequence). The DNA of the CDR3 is TGTGCCAGCGCTCCGAGGGGCAGATGGAATCAGCCCCAGCATTTT. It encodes CASAPRGRWNQPQHF.

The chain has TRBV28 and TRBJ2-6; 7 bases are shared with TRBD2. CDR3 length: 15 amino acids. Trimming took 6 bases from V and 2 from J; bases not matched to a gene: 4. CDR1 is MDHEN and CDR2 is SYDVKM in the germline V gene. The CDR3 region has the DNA TGTGCCAGCAGGGGAGGGCAGGCTGGGGCCAACGTCCTGACTTTC. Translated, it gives CASRGGQAGANVLTF.

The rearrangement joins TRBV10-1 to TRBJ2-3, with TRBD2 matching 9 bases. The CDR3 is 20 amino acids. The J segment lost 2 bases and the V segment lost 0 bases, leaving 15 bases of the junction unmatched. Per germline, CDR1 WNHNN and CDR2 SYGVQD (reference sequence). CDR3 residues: CASSESSGRWAGRITDTQYF. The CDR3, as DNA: TGCGCCAGCAGTGAGTCGAGCGGGAGGTGGGCAGGGAGGATCACAGATACGCAGTATTTT.

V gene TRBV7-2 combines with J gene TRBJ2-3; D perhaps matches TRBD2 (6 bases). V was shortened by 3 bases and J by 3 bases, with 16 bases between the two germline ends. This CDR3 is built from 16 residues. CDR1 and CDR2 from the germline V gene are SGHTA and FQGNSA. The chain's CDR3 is CASSFLGLEGTDTQYF. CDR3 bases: TGTGCCAGCAGCTTCCTCGGCCTGGAGGGGACAGATACGCAGTATTTT.

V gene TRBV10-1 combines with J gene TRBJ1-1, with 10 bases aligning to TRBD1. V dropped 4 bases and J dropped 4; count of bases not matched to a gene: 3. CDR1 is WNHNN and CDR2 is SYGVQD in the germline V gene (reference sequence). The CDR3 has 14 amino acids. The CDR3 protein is CASSGRTGGTEAFF. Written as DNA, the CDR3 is TGCGCCAGCAGTGGTAGGACAGGGGGCACTGAAGCTTTCTTT.

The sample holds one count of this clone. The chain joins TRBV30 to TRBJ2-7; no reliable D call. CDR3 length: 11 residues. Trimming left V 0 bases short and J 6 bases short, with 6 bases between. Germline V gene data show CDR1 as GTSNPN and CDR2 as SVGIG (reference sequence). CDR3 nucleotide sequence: TGTGCCTGGAGTGTACACCTCGAGCAGTACTTC. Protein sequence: CAWSVHLEQYF.

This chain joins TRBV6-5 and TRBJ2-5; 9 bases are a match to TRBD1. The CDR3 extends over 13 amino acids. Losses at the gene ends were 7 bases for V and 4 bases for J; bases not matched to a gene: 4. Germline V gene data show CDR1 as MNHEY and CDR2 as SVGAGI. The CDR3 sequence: CASTRTGAETQYF. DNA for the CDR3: TGTGCCAGCACTCGGACAGGGGCAGAGACCCAGTACTTC.

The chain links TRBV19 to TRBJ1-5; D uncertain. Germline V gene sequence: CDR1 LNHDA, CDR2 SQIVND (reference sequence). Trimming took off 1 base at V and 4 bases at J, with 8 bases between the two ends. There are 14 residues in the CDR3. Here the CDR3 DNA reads TGTGCCAGTAGTATAGGGGTTTTTAATCAGCCCCAGCATTTT. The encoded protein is CASSIGVFNQPQHF.

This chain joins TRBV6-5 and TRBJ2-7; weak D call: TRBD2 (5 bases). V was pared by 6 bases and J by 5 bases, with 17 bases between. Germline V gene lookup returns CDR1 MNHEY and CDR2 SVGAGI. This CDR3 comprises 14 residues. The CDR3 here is CASSREKEGHEQYF. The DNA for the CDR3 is TGTGCCAGCAGCCGGGAAAAGGAAGGTCACGAGCAGTACTTC.

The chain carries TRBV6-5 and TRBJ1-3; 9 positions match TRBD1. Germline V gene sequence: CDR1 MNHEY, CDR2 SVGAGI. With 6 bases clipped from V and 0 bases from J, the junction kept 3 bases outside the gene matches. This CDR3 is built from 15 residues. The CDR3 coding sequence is TGTGCCAGCAGGTCGACAGGGGGCTCTGGAAACACCATATATTTT. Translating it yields CASRSTGGSGNTIYF.

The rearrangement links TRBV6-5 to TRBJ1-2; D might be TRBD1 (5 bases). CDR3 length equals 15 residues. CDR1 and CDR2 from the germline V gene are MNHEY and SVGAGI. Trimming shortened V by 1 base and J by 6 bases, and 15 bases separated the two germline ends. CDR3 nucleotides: TGTGCCAGCAGTTACTTAGGCGGTTGGGGGGATGGCTACACCTTC. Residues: CASSYLGGWGDGYTF.

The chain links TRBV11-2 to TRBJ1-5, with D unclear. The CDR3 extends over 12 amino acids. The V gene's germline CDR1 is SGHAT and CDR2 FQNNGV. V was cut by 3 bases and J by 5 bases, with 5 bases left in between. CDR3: CASSLTDQPQHF. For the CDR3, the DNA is TGTGCCAGCAGCTTGACCGATCAGCCCCAGCATTTT.

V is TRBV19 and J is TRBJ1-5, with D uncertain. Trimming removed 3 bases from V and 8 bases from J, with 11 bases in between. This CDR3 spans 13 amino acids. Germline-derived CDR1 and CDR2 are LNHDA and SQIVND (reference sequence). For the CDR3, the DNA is TGTGCCAGTAGTATGTCCGGGCTTGAGCCCCAGCATTTT. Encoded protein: CASSMSGLEPQHF.

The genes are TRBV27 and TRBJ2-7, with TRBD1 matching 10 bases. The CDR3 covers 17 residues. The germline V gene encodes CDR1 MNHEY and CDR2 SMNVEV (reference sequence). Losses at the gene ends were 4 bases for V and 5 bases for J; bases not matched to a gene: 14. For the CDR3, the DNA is TGTGCCAGCAGTTCCTTGAATTCGGACAGGGGGATCCACGAGCAGTACTTC. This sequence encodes CASSSLNSDRGIHEQYF.

DNA for the CDR3: TGTGCCAGCAGCTTGGGTTCGGAGTACCGAGAGACCCAGTACTTC. Translation: CASSLGSEYRETQYF. The chain uses TRBV5-6 and TRBJ2-5, with no clear D. The V gene's germline CDR1 is SGHDT and CDR2 YYEEEE. CDR3 size: 15 residues. The ends were cut back, 0 bases at V and 4 bases at J, with 13 bases in the middle.

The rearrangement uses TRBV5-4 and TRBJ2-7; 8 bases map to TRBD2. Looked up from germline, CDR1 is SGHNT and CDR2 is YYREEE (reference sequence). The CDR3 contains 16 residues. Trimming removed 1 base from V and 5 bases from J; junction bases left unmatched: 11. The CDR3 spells CASSLRTGTSPHEQYF. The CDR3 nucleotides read TGTGCCAGCAGCTTGAGAACCGGGACTAGTCCCCACGAGCAGTACTTC.

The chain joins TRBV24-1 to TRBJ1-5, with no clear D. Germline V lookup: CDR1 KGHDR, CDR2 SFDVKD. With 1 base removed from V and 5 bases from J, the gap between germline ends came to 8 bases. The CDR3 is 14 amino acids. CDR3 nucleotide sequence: TGTGCCACCAGTGATTTCCGTTCGTATCAGCCCCAGCATTTT. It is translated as CATSDFRSYQPQHF.

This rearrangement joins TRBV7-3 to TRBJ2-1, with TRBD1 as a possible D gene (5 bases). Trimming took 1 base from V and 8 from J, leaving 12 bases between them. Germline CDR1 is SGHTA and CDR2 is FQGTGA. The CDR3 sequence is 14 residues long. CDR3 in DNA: TGTGCCAGCAGCTTAAAGCCGCAGGGTGATGAGCAGTTCTTC. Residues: CASSLKPQGDEQFF.

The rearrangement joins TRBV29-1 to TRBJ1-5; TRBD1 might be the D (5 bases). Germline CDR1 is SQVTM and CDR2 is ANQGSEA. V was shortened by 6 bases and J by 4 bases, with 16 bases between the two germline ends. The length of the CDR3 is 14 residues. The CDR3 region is CSVTFGGRNQPQHF. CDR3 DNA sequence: TGCAGCGTCACCTTCGGGGGGAGGAATCAGCCCCAGCATTTT.

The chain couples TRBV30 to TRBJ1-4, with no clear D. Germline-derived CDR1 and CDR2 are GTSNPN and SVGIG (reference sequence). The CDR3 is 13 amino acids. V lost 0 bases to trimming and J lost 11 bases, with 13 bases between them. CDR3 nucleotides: TGTGCCTGGAGTGTACGGAGTGAGGAGAAACTGTTTTTT. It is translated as CAWSVRSEEKLFF.